This record looks at one T cell receptor beta chain sequence and its context. The antigen it binds to is not known. Base qualities are not recorded, but no much larger clone differs from it by a single base. According to the germline V gene, CDR1 reads SGHRS and CDR2 reads YFSETQ. Including the terminal cysteine and phenylalanine, the CDR3 comprises 19 residues. Kept here is only the CDR3 DNA, which spans 57 bases and is read in frame from base 1. The germline V and J ends show losses of 5 bases and 0 bases respectively, and no gene match explains 18 bases of the junction. Library generation was performed with multiplex PCR. Sequencing was carried out with an Illumina HiSeq 4000. To build TCR beta libraries, CDR3 regions were amplified by Arm-PCR using iRepertoire HTBI primers. PCR products were gel purified before sequencing. For the original study's pipeline: A total of fewer than 80 TRBV and approximately 15 TRBJ segments were identified across samples and were used for gene usage analysis of CDR3 amino acid clonotypes. Filtered high-quality paired reads were merged into contigs using COPE and FqMerger. BLAST was used to align contigs to IMGT TRBV, TRBD and TRBJ reference genes, with CDR3 defined following IMGT. Clonotypes above 0.1% frequency were classified as highly expanded clones. Shannon entropy was used to measure repertoire diversity, and the Gini coefficient was used to measure V-J evenness. A clonotype found in more than one individual was treated as public. In TCRdb, the public reads were trimmed at Q25 with fastp and aligned with MiXCR, with productive beta chains retained. Under each unique CDR3 protein, matching rows form one entry showing the most common genes and DNA. TCRdb assigned the V and J calls; the authors' analysis was not used. The sample data list 650,000 to 700,000 distinct CDR3 sequences, and around 30% of these were observed just once. The ten largest clones represent around 42% of the sample.

The data belong to a study of regulatory T cells in long-lasting Graves disease listed by TCRdb under 2021. Background on the whole study: Persistent Graves' disease meant more than 5 years of antithyroid drug treatment with TSH receptor autoantibodies that stayed positive. The study took place in China and was registered as a clinical trial. Patients with persistent Graves' disease were compared with patients with newly diagnosed Graves' disease using TCR sequencing and RNA sequencing of peripheral blood. On average, persistent Graves' disease patients in the clinical cohort had been on antithyroid drugs for about 10.3 years. A total of roughly 35 samples underwent TCR sequencing: some 13 from persistent and approximately 20 from newly diagnosed Graves' disease patients. Paper-wide results and their limitations: More public clonotypes were shared among persistent patients (under 3,000) than among newly diagnosed patients (more than 950). Because the primary lesion, thyroid tissue, could not be accessed, the study looked at peripheral blood alone. TRBV28, TRBJ1-2 and TRBJ2-5 were preferentially used in persistent disease, while TRBV20-1 and TRBJ2-1 were favored in newly diagnosed disease. Compared with newly diagnosed patients, patients with persistent Graves' disease had lower TCR Shannon entropy and fewer highly expanded clones, which suggests clonal expansion. The authors noted that the small sample size was a limitation that may lower accuracy. Sequencing and analysis were restricted to the TCR beta chain.

Taken with the paper, the label for time point translates to: persistent/refractory GD, antithyroid drugs over 5 years with positive TRAb. RNA was extracted from PBMCs in TRIzol for both TCR sequencing and RNA sequencing. Graves' disease was diagnosed according to American Thyroid Association guidelines. Patients were recruited from an endocrinology department in Xi'an, China. Each patient gave approximately 9.7 milliliters of peripheral blood, collected in an EDTA anticoagulant tube. Ficoll Paque Plus density gradient separation was used to isolate PBMCs, and no additional T cell sorting was done. An Agilent 2100 Bioanalyzer and agarose gel were used to check RNA quality, and a NanoDrop 2000 was used to measure RNA concentration.

The TCR originated in a female donor with Graves disease. Recombination connected TRBV5-1 to TRBJ2-7, with TRBD1 identical over 9 junction bases. The material was peripheral blood mononuclear cells (PBMCs), obtained when the disease was refractory, from a patient treated with antithyroid drugs. CDR3 region: CASSPTVGTGQWFSYEQYF. The DNA sequence is given as TGCGCCAGCAGTCCCACTGTTGGGACAGGGCAGTGGTTCTCCTACGAGCAGTACTTC.